The T cell receptor (beta chain) under discussion was sequenced for a study of T cell changes during pregnancy in multiple sclerosis (dated by TCRdb to about 2019). For the wider study: The study looked at changes in the T cell repertoire across pregnancy in women with multiple sclerosis.

Of note for this clone: The antigen it recognizes is unknown. No qualities accompany the bases; no much larger clone lies one base away.

From the cysteine up to the phenylalanine, the CDR3 has a length of 15 residues. Left in the record is the CDR3 DNA by itself, 45 bases read in frame from the first base. Deletion took 1 base off V and 0 bases off J, with a span of 10 bases between the germline ends. CDR1 and CDR2 (SGHRS, YFSETQ) derive from the germline V gene. Receptor libraries were prepared by the immunoSEQ multiplex PCR assay. Drawn from immuneACCESS, this table holds only the in-frame rearrangements with V and J called that TCRdb kept. Clones are partly lost; checked studies trace under half to an unresolved V gene and leave the rest unexplained. A total of tens of thousands of clones appear in this sample, about 91% of them only once. The ten largest clonotypes hold over 0.25% of the sample.

The sequence was collected from a female donor in good health, enrolled as a control in a pregnancy study. Sequenced material: CD4+ T cells from peripheral blood mononuclear cells, taken in the third trimester of pregnancy. The chain links TRBV5-1 with TRBJ1-1, with no reliable assignment of the D segment. The DNA reads TGCGCCAGCAGCTTGTCGGGAGGGCTGAACACTGAAGCTTTCTTT. This gives the protein CASSLSGGLNTEAFF.